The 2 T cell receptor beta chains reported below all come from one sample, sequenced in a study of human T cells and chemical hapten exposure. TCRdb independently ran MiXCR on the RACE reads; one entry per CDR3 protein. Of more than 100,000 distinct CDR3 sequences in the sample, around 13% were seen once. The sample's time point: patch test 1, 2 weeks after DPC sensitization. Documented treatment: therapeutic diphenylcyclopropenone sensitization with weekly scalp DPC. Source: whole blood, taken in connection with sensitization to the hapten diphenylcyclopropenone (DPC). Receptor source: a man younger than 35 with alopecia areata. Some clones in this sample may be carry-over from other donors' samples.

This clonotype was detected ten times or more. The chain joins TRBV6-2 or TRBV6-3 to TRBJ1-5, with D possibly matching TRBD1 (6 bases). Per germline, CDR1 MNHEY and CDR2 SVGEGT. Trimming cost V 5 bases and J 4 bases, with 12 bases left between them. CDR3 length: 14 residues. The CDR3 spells CASSLGTTNQPQHF. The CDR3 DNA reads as TGTGCCAGCAGTCTCGGGACAACTAATCAGCCCCAGCATTTT.

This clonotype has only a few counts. The CDR3 DNA is TGCGCCAGCACCTTAGCGGAGACCAGCTCCTACAATGAGCAGTTCTTC. This sequence encodes CASTLAETSSYNEQFF. V and J are TRBV5-1 and TRBJ2-1; a weak D match, TRBD2 (6 bases). Germline CDR1 is SGHRS and CDR2 is YFSETQ. Trimming took 6 bases from V and 0 from J, leaving 16 bases between them. The CDR3 extends over 16 amino acids.